Presented here are 10 T cell receptor beta chains from one specimen sequenced in a study of cytomegalovirus exposure and HLA in healthy donors. Primers: 60 Vbeta forward and 13 Jbeta reverse. Profiling relied on immunoSEQ multiplex PCR, and the TCRdb table lists in-frame clones only, not all of them. The sample includes around 170,000 clones, roughly 72% of them seen just once. Sequences were obtained from PBMCs. The receptors stem from a man aged 35 to 55 in good health and CMV-seronegative.

As concerns this clone: One junction end does not reproduce the germline sequence, and a read error may be involved. CDR3 in amino acids: CASSLGGPGANGLTF. The CDR3 DNA reads as TGTGCCAGCAGCTTGGGGGGGCCCGGGGCCAACGGCCTGACTTTC. This sequence joins TRBV5-6 and TRBJ2-6; a weak D match, TRBD1 (6 bases). Germline V gene sequence: CDR1 SGHDT, CDR2 YYEEEE. This CDR3 is 15 amino acids long.

Details on this clone: Other nucleotide sequences from this sample produce the same CDR3. The rearrangement links TRBV7-2 to TRBJ1-1; D uncertain. Germline loops: CDR1 SGHTA, CDR2 FQGNSA. Trimming removed 3 bases at V and 1 base at J, with 6 bases between. The CDR3 totals 13 residues. The CDR3 protein is CASSLNRNTEAFF. Written as DNA, the CDR3 is TGTGCCAGCAGCTTGAACAGGAACACTGAAGCTTTCTTT.

This clone occurred once. The V gene is TRBV5-1, the J gene TRBJ2-5; the match to TRBD2 covers 10 bases. Germline CDR1 is SGHRS and CDR2 is YFSETQ. The CDR3 covers 15 residues. V shed 3 bases, J shed 5 bases, and the junction held 7 bases outside the gene matches. The CDR3 reads CASSSAGGQGETQYF. The CDR3, as DNA: TGCGCCAGCAGCTCAGCGGGAGGGCAGGGGGAGACCCAGTACTTC.

This chain uses TRBV18 with TRBJ2-5, with D possibly TRBD1 on 6 matching bases. Germline CDR1 KGHSH, CDR2 LQKENI. The CDR3 length is 13 residues. Trimming removed 5 bases from V and 5 bases from J, with 12 bases in between. The CDR3 bases are TGTGCCAGCTCAGGGGGCCGATCGGAGACCCAGTACTTC. It encodes CASSGGRSETQYF.

The CDR3 is CASTAIPSGAGTGELFF. In DNA, the CDR3 is TGTGCCAGCACCGCAATACCTAGCGGAGCTGGCACCGGGGAGCTGTTTTTT. The J gene is TRBJ2-2, the V gene TRBV2, with 7 bases fitting TRBD2. This CDR3 has 17 residues. Germline V lookup: CDR1 SNHLY, CDR2 FYNNEI. After removal of 7 bases from V and 4 bases from J, the junction contained 15 bases not matched to a gene.

V gene TRBV7-2 combines with J gene TRBJ1-1; D gene uncertain. V shed 4 bases and J shed 3 bases, with 15 bases lying between them. Germline CDR1 and CDR2: SGHTA and FQGNSA. The CDR3 runs to 15 residues. The CDR3 region has the DNA TGTGCCAGCAGCTCTGTTCGGGGTTTTTACACTGAAGCTTTCTTT. As protein: CASSSVRGFYTEAFF.

This clone was counted a single time. V usage is TRBV6-1 and J usage is TRBJ2-7; D is possibly TRBD2 (5 bases). There are 14 residues in the CDR3. The germline V gene encodes CDR1 MNHNS and CDR2 SASEGT. This CDR3 is CASSEAENYAWGDV. The CDR3 DNA follows: TGTGCCAGCAGTGAAGCGGAGAACTATGCCTGGGGAGACGTC.

The rearrangement links TRBV7-3 to TRBJ1-2; 11 nucleotides match TRBD1. Trimming at V came to 1 base and at J to 8 bases, leaving 9 bases not matched to a gene. CDR3 length: 16 amino acids. CDR1 is SGHTA and CDR2 is FQGTGA in the germline V gene. This CDR3 reads CASSLNGQGAGGGYTF. The CDR3 DNA follows: TGTGCCAGCAGCTTAAATGGACAGGGGGCAGGGGGCGGCTACACCTTC. Together with reference TRBV7-3 and TRBJ1-2, the CDR3 gives the full variable domain: GAGVSQTPSNKVTEKGKYVELRCDPISGHTALYWYRQSLGQGPEFLIYFQGTGAADDSGLPNDRFFAVRPEGSVSTLKIQRTERGDSAVYLCASSLNGQGAGGGYTFGSGTRLTVV.

This clone has just one count. The CDR3 bases are TGCGCCAGCAGGCAGACAGGGGGCGAGTATGGCTACACCTTC. It is translated as CASRQTGGEYGYTF. The V call is TRBV5-1, the J call TRBJ1-2; 10 nucleotides agree with TRBD1. The CDR3 is made up of 14 amino acids. With V trimmed by 5 bases and J by 5 bases, 6 bases remained unmatched. The germline V gene encodes CDR1 SGHRS and CDR2 YFSETQ.

This chain uses TRBV21-1 with TRBJ2-1; the D call of TRBD2 is as the table states it, not checked on the DNA. TRBV21-1 is designated a pseudogene. There are 17 residues in the CDR3. In DNA form, the CDR3 reads TGTGCCAGCAGCAAATGGGGACTAGCGGAAACCTACAATGAGCAGTTCTTC. Translated: CASSKWGLAETYNEQFF.